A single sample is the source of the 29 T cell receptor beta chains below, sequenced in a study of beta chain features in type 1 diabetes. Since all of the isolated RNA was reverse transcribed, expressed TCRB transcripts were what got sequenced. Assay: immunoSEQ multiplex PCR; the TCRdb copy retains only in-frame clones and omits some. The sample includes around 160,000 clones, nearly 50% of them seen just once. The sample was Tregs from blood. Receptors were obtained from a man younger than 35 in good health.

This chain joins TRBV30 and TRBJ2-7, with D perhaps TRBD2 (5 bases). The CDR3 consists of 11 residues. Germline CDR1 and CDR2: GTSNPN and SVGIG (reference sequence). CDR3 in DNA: TGTGCTGAGGGAAGTGCCTACGAGCAGTACTTC. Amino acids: CAEGSAYEQYF.

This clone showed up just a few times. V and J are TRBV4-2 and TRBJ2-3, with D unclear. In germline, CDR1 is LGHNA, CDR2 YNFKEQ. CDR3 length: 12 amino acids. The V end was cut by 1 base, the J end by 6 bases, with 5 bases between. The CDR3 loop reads CASSQVEDTQYF. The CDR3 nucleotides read TGTGCCAGCAGCCAAGTGGAGGATACGCAGTATTTT.

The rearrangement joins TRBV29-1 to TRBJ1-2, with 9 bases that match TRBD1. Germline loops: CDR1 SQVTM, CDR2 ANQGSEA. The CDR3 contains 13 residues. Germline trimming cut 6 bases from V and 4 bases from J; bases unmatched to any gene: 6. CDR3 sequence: CSVTDRGGYGYTF. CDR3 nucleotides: TGCAGCGTGACGGACAGGGGAGGCTATGGCTACACCTTC.

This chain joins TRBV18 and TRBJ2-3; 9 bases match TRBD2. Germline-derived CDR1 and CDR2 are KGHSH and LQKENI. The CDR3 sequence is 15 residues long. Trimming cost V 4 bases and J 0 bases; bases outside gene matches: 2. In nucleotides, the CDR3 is TGTGCCAGCTCACTAGCGGGAGTCAGCACAGATACGCAGTATTTT. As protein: CASSLAGVSTDTQYF. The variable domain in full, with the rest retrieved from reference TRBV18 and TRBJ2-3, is NAGVMQNPRHLVRRRGQEARLRCSPMKGHSHVYWYRQLPEEGLKFMVYLQKENIIDESGMPKERFSAEFPKEGPSILRIQQVVRGDSAAYFCASSLAGVSTDTQYFGPGTRLTVL.

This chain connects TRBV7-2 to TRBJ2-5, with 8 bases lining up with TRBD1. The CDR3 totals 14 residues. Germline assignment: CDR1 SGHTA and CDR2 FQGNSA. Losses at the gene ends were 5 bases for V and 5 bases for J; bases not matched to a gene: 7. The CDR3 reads CASSARTGKETQYF. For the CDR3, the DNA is TGTGCCAGCAGCGCGCGGACAGGGAAGGAGACCCAGTACTTC. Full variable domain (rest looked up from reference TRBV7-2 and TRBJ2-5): GAGVSQSPSNKVTEKGKDVELRCDPISGHTALYWYRQSLGQGLEFLIYFQGNSAPDKSGLPSDRFSAERTGGSVSTLTIQRTQQEDSAVYLCASSARTGKETQYFGPGTRLLVL.

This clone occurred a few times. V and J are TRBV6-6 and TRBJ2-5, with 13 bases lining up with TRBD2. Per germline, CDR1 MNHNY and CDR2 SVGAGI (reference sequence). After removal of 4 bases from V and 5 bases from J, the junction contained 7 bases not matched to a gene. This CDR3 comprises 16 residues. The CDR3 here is CASSFATSGRRETQYF. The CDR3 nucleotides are TGTGCCAGCAGTTTCGCGACTAGCGGGAGGAGGGAGACCCAGTACTTC.

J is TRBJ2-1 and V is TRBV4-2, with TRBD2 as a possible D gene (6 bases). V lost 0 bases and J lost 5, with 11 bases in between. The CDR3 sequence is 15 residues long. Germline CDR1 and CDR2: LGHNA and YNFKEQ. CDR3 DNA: TGTGCCAGCAGCCAAGAACCGGGACTCCACAATGAGCAGTTCTTC. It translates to CASSQEPGLHNEQFF.

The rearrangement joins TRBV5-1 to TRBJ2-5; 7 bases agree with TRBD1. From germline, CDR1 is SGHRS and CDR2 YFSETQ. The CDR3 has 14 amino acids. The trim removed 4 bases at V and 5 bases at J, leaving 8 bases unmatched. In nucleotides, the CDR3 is TGCGCCAGCAGCACGGAGGACAGGTTTGAGACCCAGTACTTC. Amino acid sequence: CASSTEDRFETQYF.

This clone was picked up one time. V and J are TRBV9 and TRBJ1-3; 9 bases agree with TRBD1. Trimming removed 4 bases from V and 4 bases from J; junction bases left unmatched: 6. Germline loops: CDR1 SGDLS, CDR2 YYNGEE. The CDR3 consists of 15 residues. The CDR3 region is CASSRGGQGGNTIYF. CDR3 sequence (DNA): TGTGCCAGCAGCAGAGGGGGACAGGGCGGAAACACCATATATTTT.

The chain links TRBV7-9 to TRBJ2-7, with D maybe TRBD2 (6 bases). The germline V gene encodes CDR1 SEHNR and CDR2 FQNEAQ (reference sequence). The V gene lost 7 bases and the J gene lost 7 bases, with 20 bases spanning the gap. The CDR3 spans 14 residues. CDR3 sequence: CASTPPGAIREQYF. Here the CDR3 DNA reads TGTGCCAGCACCCCTCCGGGAGCGATTCGGGAGCAGTACTTC.

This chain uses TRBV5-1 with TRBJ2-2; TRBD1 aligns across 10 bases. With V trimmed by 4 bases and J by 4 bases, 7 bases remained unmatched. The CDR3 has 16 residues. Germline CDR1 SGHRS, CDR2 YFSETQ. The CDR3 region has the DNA TGCGCCAGCAGCCCCGACAGGGGGCGCCTCACCGGGGAGCTGTTTTTT. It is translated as CASSPDRGRLTGELFF.

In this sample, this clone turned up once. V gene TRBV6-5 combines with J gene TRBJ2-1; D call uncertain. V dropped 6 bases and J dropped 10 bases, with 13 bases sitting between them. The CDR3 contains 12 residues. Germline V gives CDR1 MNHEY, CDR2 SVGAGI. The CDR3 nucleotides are TGTGCCAGCAGACTCACCCCTCGGGAGCAGTTCTTC. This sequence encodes CASRLTPREQFF.

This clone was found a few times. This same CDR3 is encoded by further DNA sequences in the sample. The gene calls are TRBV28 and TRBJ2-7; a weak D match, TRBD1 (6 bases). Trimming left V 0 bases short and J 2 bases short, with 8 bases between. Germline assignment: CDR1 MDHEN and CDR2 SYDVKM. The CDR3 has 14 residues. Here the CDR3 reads CASSLWTGTYEQYF. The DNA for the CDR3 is TGTGCCAGCAGTTTATGGACAGGCACCTACGAGCAGTACTTC. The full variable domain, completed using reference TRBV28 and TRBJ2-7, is DVKVTQSSRYLVKRTGEKVFLECVQDMDHENMFWYRQDPGLGLRLIYFSYDVKMKEKGDIPEGYSVSREKKERFSLILESASTNQTSMYLCASSLWTGTYEQYFGPGTRLTVT.

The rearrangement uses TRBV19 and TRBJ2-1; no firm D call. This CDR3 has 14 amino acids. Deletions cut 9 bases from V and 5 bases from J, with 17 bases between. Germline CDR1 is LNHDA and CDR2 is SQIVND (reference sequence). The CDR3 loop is CASSSAYEDNEQFF. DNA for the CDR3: TGTGCCAGCTCAAGCGCCTACGAGGACAATGAGCAGTTCTTC.

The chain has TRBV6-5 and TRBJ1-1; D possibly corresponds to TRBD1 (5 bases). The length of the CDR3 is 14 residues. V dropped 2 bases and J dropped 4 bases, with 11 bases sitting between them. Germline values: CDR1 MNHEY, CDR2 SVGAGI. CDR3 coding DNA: TGTGCCAGCAGTTACGCGGGGCGCGGCACTGAAGCTTTCTTT. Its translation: CASSYAGRGTEAFF.

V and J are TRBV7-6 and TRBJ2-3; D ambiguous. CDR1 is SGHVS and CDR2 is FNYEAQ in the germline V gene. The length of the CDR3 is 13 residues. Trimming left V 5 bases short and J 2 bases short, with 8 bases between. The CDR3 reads CASSRVYTDTQYF. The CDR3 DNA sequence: TGTGCCAGCAGCCGGGTCTACACAGATACGCAGTATTTT.

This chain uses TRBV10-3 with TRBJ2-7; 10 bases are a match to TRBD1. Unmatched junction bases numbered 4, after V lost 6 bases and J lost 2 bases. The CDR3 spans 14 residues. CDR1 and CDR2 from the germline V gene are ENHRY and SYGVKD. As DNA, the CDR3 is TGTGCCATCAGATCCGGGACAGGGGCCTACGAGCAGTACTTC. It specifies CAIRSGTGAYEQYF.

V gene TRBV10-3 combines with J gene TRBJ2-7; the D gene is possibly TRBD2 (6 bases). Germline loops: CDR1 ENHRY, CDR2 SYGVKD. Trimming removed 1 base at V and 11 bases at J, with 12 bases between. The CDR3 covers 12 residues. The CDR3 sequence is CAISELPGEEYF. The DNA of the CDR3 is TGTGCCATCAGTGAGTTACCGGGGGAAGAGTACTTC.

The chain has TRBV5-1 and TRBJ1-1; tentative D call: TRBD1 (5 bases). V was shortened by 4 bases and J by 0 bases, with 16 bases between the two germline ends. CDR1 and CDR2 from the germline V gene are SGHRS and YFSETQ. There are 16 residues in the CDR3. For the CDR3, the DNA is TGCGCCAGCAGCCTGATTGGCCAGGGCATGAACACTGAAGCTTTCTTT. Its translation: CASSLIGQGMNTEAFF.

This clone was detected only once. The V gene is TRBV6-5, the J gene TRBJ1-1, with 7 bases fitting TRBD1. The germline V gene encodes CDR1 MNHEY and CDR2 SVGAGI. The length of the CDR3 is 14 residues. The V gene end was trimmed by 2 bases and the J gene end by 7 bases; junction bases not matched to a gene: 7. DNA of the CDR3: TGTGCCAGCAGTTACGCAGGGGGTTGGGGTGAAGCTTTCTTT. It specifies CASSYAGGWGEAFF.

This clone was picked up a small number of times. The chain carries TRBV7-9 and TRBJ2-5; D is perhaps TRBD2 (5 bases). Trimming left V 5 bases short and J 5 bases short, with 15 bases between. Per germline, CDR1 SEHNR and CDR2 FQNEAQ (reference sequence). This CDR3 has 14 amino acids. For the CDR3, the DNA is TGTGCCAGCAGCCCCTCTCGGGGTGGGGAGACCCAGTACTTC. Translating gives CASSPSRGGETQYF.

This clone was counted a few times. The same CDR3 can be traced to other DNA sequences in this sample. The CDR3 nucleotides are TGTGCCAGCAGCCCTCAAGAGACCCAGTACTTC. Encoded protein: CASSPQETQYF. The V call is TRBV7-2, the J call TRBJ2-5; no definite D call. Germline CDR1 SGHTA, CDR2 FQGNSA. Trimming left V 5 bases short and J 2 bases short, with 3 bases between. This CDR3 is built from 11 residues.

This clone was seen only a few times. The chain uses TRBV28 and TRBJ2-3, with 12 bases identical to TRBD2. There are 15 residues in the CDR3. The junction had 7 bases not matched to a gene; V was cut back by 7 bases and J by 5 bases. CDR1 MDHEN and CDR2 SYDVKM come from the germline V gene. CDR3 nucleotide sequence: TGTGCCAGCACCTCTAGCGGGAGGGGAGGAGATACGCAGTATTTT. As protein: CASTSSGRGGDTQYF.

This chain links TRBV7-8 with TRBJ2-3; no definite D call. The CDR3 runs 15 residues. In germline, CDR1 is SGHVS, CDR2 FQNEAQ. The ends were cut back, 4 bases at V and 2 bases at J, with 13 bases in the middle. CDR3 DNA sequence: TGTGCCAGCAGCTCACGGAGCACCACCACAGATACGCAGTATTTT. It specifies CASSSRSTTTDTQYF.

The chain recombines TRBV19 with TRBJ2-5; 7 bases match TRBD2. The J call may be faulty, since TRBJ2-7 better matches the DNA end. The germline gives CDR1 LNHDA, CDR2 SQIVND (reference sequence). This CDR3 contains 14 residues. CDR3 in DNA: TGTGCCAGTAGTGTGAGAGCGGGATCCTACGAGCAGTACTTC. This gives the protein CASSVRAGSYEQYF.

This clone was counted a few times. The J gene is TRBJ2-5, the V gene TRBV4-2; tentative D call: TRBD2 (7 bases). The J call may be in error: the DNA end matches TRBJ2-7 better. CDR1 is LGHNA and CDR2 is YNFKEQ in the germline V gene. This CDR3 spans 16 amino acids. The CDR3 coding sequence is TGTGCCAGCAGCCTCGGACAGACTAGCATAAATCCCGAGCAGTACTTC. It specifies CASSLGQTSINPEQYF.

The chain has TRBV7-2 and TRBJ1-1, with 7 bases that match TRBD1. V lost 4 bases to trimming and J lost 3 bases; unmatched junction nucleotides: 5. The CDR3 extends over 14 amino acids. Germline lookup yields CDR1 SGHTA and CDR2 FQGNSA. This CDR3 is CASSSRTGDTEAFF. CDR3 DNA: TGTGCCAGCAGCTCGAGGACAGGAGACACTGAAGCTTTCTTT.

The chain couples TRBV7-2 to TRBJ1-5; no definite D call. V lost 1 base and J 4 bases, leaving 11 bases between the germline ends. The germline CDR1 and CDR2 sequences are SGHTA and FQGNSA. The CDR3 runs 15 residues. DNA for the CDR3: TGTGCCAGCAGCTTAGTGACAAGCACAAATCAGCCCCAGCATTTT. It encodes CASSLVTSTNQPQHF.

The CDR3 nucleotides read TGTGCCAGCAGCCCCGAGGACTGGCCCTTCTCCTACGAGCAGTACTTC. It specifies CASSPEDWPFSYEQYF. V usage is TRBV11-2 and J usage is TRBJ2-7; possible D gene TRBD2, 5 bases. Germline V gene lookup returns CDR1 SGHAT and CDR2 FQNNGV. The V gene lost 5 bases and the J gene lost 0 bases, with 17 bases spanning the gap. The CDR3 runs to 16 residues.